This is a list of T cell receptor beta chains from one sample in a study of blood T cell repertoires in COVID-19. Assay: immunoSEQ multiplex PCR; the TCRdb copy retains only in-frame clones and omits some. This table holds roughly 380,000 clones, roughly 85% found once. The sample comprised peripheral blood. Source of these receptors: a young woman with acute or convalescent COVID-19. The CDR3 runs from the conserved cysteine through the conserved F or W. A D gene is named only where the DNA matches it firmly. Some rows have no size entry. The others give once, few or many, or a class for an expanded clone.

size,V,D,J,CDR3,DNA
-,TRBV5-1,-,TRBJ2-1,CASSGTGFDEQFF,TGCGCCAGCAGCGGCACAGGGTTCGATGAGCAGTTCTTC
-,TRBV5-4,-,TRBJ2-3,CASSKGGTTDTQYF,TGTGCCAGCAGCAAGGGGGGGACCACAGATACGCAGTATTTT
-,TRBV11-2,-,TRBJ2-3,CASSLNLGVVGAKQYF,TGTGCCAGCAGCTTAAATCTCGGAGTTGTCGGAGCTAAACAGTATTTT
-,TRBV28,TRBD1,TRBJ1-1,CASRTGTGFAEAFF,TGTGCCAGCAGAACCGGGACAGGGTTCGCTGAAGCTTTCTTT
-,TRBV5-1,-,TRBJ2-1,CASSLALDRELASEQFF,TGCGCCAGCAGCTTGGCACTTGACAGGGAGCTAGCGAGTGAGCAGTTCTTC
once,TRBV6-5,-,TRBJ1-4,CASSSQGRDEKLFF,TGTGCCAGCAGTTCCCAGGGTCGCGATGAAAAACTGTTTTTT
-,TRBV9,TRBD2,TRBJ2-7,CASNPGLAGAEQYF,TGTGCCAGCAATCCAGGACTAGCGGGAGCCGAGCAGTACTTC
-,TRBV6-6,-,TRBJ2-5,CASMQGQILETQYF,TGTGCCAGCATGCAGGGCCAAATTTTGGAGACCCAGTACTTC
few,TRBV15,-,TRBJ1-1,CATSTDRTVSNTEAFF,TGTGCCACCAGCACTGACCGGACAGTGTCGAACACTGAAGCTTTCTTT
-,TRBV28,-,TRBJ1-5,CASSLFRSGRAIQPQHF,TGTGCCAGCAGTTTATTTAGATCGGGCAGGGCGATTCAGCCCCAGCATTTT
-,TRBV2,-,TRBJ1-1,CASNGQGSLSTEAFF,TGTGCCAGCAACGGGCAGGGAAGTTTGAGTACTGAAGCTTTCTTT
once,TRBV28,-,TRBJ1-2,CASRRTATYGYTF,TGTGCCAGCAGAAGGACAGCCACCTATGGCTACACCTTC
-,TRBV9,-,TRBJ2-4,CASSVGTPGTGIQYF,TGTGCCAGCAGCGTGGGGACACCTGGAACGGGCATTCAGTACTTC
-,TRBV29-1,-,TRBJ1-2,CSAIPGHNYGYTF,TGCAGCGCTATTCCGGGACACAACTATGGCTACACCTTC
-,TRBV11-2,TRBD1,TRBJ1-5,CASSLASQGVNQPQHF,TGTGCCAGCAGCTTAGCCTCACAGGGGGTGAATCAGCCCCAGCATTTT
-,TRBV5-1,-,TRBJ2-1,CASRQDYNEQFF,TGCGCCAGCAGGCAGGATTACAATGAGCAGTTCTTC
-,TRBV4-1,-,TRBJ1-2,CASSQDPWTGNYGYTF,TGCGCCAGCAGCCAAGACCCCTGGACGGGAAACTATGGCTACACCTTC